The TCR beta chain under discussion was sequenced for a study of blood T cell repertoires in COVID-19. In the original analysis: Researchers report that nucleated cell counts were estimated from reference gene primer amplification. Data came from immunoSEQ multiplex PCR; TCRdb stores just in-frame clones and leaves some out. That table supplies the V and J calls and clone size; D and trimming were determined from the DNA. The table shows roughly 100,000 clones, with 90% occurring only once. Per the germline V gene, CDR1 is SNHLY and CDR2 is FYNNEI. The CDR3 length is 13 residues. J gave up 3 bases and V 7 bases, and 4 bases lay outside the gene matches.

Sample: peripheral blood. The chain has TRBV2 and TRBJ2-7; 9 nucleotides align to TRBD1. The receptor was isolated from a man between 45 and 60 years old with acute or convalescent COVID-19. CDR3 bases: TGTGCCAGCACCGGGACAGGGTACTACGAGCAGTACTTC. Translated: CASTGTGYYEQYF.